This T cell receptor beta chain was identified in a study of blood T cells in healthy people across ages. Germline V CDR1 and CDR2: SQVTM, ANQGSEA. J was trimmed by 0 bases and V by 3 bases; bases with no gene match: 10. This CDR3 comprises 16 residues. A J-beta primer mix and a sample-barcoded 5' primer were used in a second PCR of about 7 to 12 cycles. TCRdb ran MiXCR on the 5' RACE reads and lists one entry per CDR3 protein. The sample contains 800,000 to 900,000 distinct CDR3 sequences, less than 80% of which appear only once. This clonotype has just a few counts. The clonotype was recovered from a man younger than 45 in good health. Specimen: blood. The J gene is TRBJ2-7, the V gene TRBV29-1; 8 bases map to TRBD2. The CDR3, as DNA: TGCAGCGTTGAGGAGATACGCGGGGGGAGCTCCTACGAGCAGTACTTC. Encoded protein: CSVEEIRGGSSYEQYF.